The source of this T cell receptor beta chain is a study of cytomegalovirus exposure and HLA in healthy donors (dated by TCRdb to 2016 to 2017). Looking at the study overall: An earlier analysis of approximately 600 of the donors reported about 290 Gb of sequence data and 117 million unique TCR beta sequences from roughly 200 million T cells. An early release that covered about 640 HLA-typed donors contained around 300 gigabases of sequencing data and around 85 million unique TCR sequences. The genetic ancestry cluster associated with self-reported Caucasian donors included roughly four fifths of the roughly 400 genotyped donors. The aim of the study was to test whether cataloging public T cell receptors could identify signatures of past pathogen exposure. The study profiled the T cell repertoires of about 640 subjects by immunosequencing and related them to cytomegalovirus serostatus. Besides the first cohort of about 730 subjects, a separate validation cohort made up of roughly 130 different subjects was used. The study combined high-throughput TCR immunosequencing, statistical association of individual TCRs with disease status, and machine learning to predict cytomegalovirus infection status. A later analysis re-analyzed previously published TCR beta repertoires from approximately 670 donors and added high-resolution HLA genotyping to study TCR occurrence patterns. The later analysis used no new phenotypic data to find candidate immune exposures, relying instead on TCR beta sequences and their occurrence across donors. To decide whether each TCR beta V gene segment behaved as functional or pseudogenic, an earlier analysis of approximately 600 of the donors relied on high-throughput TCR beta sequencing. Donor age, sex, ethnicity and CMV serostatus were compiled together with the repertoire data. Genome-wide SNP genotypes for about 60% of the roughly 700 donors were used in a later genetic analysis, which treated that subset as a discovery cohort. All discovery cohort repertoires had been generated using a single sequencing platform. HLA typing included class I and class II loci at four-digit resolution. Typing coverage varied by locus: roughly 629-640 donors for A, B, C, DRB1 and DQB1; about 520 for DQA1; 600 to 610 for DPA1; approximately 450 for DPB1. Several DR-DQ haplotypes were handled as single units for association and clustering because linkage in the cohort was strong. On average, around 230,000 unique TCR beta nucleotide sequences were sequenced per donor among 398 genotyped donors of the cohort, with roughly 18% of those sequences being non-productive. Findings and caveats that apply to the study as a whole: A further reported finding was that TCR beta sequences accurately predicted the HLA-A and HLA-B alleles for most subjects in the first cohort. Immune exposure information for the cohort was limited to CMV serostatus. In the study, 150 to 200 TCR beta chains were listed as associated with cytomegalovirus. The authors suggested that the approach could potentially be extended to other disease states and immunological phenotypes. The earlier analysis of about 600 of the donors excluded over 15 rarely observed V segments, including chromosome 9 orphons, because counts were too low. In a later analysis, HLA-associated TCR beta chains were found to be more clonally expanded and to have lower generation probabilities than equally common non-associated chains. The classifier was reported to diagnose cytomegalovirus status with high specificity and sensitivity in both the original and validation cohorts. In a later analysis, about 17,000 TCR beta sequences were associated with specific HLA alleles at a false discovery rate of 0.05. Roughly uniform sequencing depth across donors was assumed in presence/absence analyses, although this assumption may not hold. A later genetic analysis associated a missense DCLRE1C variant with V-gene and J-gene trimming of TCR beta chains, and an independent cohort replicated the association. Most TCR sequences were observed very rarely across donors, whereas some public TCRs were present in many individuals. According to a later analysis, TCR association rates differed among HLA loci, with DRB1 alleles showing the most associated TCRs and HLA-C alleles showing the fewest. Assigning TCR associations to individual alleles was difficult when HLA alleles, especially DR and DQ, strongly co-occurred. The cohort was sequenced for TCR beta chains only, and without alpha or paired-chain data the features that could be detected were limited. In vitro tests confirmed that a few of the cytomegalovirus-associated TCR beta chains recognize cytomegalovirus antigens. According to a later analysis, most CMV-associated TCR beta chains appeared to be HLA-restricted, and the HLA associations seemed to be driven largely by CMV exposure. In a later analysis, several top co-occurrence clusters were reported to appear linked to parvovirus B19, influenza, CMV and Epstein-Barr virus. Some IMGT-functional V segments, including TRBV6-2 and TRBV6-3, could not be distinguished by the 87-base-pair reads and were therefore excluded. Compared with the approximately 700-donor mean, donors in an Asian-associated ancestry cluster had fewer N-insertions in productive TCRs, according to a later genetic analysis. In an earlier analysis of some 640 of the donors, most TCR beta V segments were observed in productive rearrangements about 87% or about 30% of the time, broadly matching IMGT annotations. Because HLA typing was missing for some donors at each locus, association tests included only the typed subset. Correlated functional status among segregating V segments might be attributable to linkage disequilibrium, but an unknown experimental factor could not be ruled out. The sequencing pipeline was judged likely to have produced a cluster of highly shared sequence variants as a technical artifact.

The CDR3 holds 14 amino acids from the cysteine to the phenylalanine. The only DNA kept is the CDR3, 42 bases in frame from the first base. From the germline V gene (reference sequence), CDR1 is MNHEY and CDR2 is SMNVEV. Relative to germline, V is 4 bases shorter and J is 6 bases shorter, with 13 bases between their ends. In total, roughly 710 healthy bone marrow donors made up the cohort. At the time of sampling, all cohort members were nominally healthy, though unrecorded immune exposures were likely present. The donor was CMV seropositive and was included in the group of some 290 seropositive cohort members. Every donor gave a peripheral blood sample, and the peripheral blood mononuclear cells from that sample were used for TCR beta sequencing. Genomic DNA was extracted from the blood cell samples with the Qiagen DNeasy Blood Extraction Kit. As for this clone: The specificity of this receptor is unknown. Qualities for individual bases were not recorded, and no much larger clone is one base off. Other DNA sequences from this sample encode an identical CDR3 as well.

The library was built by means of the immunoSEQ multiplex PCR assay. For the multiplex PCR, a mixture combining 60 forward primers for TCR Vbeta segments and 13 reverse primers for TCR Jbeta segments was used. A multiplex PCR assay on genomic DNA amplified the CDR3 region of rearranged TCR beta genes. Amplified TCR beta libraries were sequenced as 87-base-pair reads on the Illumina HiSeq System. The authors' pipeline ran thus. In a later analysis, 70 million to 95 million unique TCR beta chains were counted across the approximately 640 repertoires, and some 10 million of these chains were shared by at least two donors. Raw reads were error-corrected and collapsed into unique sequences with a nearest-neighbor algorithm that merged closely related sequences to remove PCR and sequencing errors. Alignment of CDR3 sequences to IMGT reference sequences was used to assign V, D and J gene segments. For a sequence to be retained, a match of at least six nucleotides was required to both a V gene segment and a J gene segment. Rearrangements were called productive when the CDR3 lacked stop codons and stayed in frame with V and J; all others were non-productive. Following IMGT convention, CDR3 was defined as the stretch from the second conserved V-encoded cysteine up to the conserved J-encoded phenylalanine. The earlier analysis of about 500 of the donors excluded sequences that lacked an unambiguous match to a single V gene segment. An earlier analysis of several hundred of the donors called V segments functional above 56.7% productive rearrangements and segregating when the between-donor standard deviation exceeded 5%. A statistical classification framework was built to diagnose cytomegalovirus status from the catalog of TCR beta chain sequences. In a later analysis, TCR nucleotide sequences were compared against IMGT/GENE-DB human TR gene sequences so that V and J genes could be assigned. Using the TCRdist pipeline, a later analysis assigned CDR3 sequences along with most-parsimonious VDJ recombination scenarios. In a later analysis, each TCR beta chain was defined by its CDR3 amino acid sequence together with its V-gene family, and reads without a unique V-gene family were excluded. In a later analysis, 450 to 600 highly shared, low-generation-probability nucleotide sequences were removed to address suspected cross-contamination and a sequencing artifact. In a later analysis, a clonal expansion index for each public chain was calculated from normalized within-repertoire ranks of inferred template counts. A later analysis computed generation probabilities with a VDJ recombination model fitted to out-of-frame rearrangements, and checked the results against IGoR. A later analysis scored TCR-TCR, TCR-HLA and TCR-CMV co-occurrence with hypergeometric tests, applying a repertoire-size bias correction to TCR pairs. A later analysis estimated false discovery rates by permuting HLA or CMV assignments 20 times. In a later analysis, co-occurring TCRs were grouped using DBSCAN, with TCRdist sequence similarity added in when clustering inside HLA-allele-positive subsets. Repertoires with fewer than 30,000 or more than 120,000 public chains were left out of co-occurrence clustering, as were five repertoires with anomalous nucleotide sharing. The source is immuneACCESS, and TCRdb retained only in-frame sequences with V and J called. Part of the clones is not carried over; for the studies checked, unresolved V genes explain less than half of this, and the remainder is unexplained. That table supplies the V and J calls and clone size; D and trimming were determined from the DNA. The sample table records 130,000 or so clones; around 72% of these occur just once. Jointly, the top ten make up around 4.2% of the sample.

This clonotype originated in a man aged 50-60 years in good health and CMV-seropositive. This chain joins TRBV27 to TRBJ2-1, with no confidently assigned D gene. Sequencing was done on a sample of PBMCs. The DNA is TGTGCCAGCAGTTCTCTGTTAGCTATCAATGAGCAGTTCTTC. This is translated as CASSSLLAINEQFF.